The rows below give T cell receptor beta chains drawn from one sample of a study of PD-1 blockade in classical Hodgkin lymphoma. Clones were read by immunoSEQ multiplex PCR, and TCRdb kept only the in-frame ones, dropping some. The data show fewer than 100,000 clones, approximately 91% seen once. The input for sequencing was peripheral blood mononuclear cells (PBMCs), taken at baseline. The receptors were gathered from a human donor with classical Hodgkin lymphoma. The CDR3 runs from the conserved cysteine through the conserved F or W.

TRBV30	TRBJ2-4	CAWSSPGAKNIQYF
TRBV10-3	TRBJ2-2	CAISESWGINTGELFF
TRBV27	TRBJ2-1	CASSLSGQGRFF
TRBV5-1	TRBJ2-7	CASSLKGAAGAYEQYF
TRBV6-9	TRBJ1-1	CASQGFVHTEAFF
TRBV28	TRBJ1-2	CASSPRTDSVNYGYTF
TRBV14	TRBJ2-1	CASSLVDYNEQFF
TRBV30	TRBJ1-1	CAWSSDPGRVNTEAFF
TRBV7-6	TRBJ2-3	CASTPRVEDTQYF
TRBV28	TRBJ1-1	CASSFHNSMNTEAFF
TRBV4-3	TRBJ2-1	CASSQELSLGDEQFF
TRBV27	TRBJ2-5	CASSLGYQETQYF
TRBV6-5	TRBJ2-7	CASSTRGRGYEQYF
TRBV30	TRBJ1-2	CAWSVTRNGYTF
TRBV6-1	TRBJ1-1	CASSRRTGMNTEAFF
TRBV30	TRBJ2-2	CAWRKGATGELFF